The 19 T cell receptor beta chains reported below all come from one sample, sequenced in a study of blood T cell repertoires in COVID-19 (TCRdb year 2020). Libraries were made using the immunoSEQ multiplex PCR assay. TCRdb mirrors the immuneACCESS table, restricted to in-frame sequences. Some clones are absent from its copies; in checked studies, under half trace to an unresolved V gene, and the reason for the others is unknown. This sample gives some 140,000 clones in total; around 85% of them show up just once. Jointly, the top ten make up around 4% of the sample. Source material: peripheral blood. These receptors all come from a human donor in a cohort sampled during active COVID-19.

CDR3 nucleotide sequence: TGTGCCAGCAGTGAAACTAGCGGGAGCTACAATGAGCAGTTCTTC. As protein: CASSETSGSYNEQFF. V usage is TRBV6-1 and J usage is TRBJ2-1; 11 bases agree with TRBD2. CDR1 is MNHNS, CDR2 SASEGT, per germline. This CDR3 is built from 15 residues. V lost 2 bases and J lost 3; bases outside the gene matches: 0.

This clone appeared a single time. This chain connects TRBV13 to TRBJ1-2; 10 bases are shared with TRBD1. Unmatched junction bases numbered 6, after V lost 3 bases and J lost 8 bases. From germline, CDR1 is PRHDT and CDR2 FYEKMQ (reference sequence). The CDR3 length is 14 residues. The CDR3 loop reads CASSLRQGAGGYTF. CDR3 bases: TGTGCCAGCAGCTTGAGACAGGGGGCGGGAGGCTACACCTTC.

V and J are TRBV6-5 and TRBJ1-1, with 9 bases that match TRBD1. The CDR3 totals 15 residues. From germline, CDR1 is MNHEY and CDR2 SVGAGI. V dropped 7 bases and J dropped 5; count of bases not matched to a gene: 11. CDR3 amino acids: CASKLDRGLFTEAFF. CDR3 DNA: TGTGCCAGCAAACTCGACAGGGGGTTATTTACTGAAGCTTTCTTT.

The rearrangement joins TRBV5-6 to TRBJ1-2; D remains unclear. Trimming removed 3 bases at V and 6 bases at J, with 12 bases between. Germline CDR1 reads SGHDT; CDR2 reads YYEEEE. The CDR3 is 13 amino acids. The CDR3 bases are TGTGCCAGCAGCTCCGAAGATCAGGATGGCTACACCTTC. The encoded protein is CASSSEDQDGYTF.

This chain uses TRBV4-3 with TRBJ1-4; 9 positions match TRBD1. This CDR3 is 15 amino acids long. Germline CDR1 reads LGHNA; CDR2 reads YSLEER. The V and J ends lost 4 bases and 7 bases, in that order; junction bases with no gene match: 7. This CDR3 reads CASSPGQGMGEKLFF. In nucleotides, the CDR3 is TGCGCCAGCAGCCCCGGACAGGGGATGGGTGAAAAACTGTTTTTT.

This clone was detected ten times or more. The J gene is TRBJ1-2, the V gene TRBV6-5, with TRBD1 identical over 8 bases. This CDR3 comprises 14 residues. V gave up 6 bases and J gave up 3 bases; unmatched junction bases: 6. CDR1 is MNHEY, CDR2 SVGAGI, per germline. The CDR3 loop is CASSRSGQDYGYTF. The CDR3 DNA follows: TGTGCCAGCAGCCGCTCGGGACAGGACTATGGCTACACCTTC.

This clone came up once. The DNA for the CDR3 is TGTGCCAGCAGTGAATCTGGAGGGTGGCAGTTCTTC. Protein: CASSESGGWQFF. The gene calls are TRBV6-1 and TRBJ2-1, with D possibly being TRBD2 (6 bases). V lost 2 bases and J 12 bases, leaving 11 bases between the germline ends. Germline V lookup: CDR1 MNHNS, CDR2 SASEGT. The CDR3 contains 12 residues.

The chain has TRBV6-1 and TRBJ2-1, with D maybe TRBD1 (6 bases). CDR1 is MNHNS and CDR2 is SASEGT in the germline V gene. CDR3 length: 15 residues. Trimming stripped 0 bases from V and 8 bases from J, with 14 bases between. In nucleotides, the CDR3 is TGTGCCAGCAGTGAAGCGATGGGCCACAGGGATGAGCAGTTCTTC. It translates to CASSEAMGHRDEQFF.

The chain joins TRBV7-2 to TRBJ2-3, with unresolved D. V gave up 0 bases and J gave up 5 bases, with 6 bases separating them. The CDR3 totals 13 residues. Germline values: CDR1 SGHTA, CDR2 FQGNSA. CDR3 sequence: CASSLAPGDTQYF. The CDR3 DNA sequence: TGTGCCAGCAGCTTAGCTCCGGGAGATACGCAGTATTTT.

The chain uses TRBV30 and TRBJ2-5; D gene uncertain. This CDR3 has 13 residues. CDR1 and CDR2 from the germline V gene are GTSNPN and SVGIG (reference sequence). Between the trimmed V and J ends, which lost 6 bases and 5 bases, there was a span of 16 bases. The CDR3 loop is CACPIPNRETQYF. The CDR3 DNA reads as TGTGCCTGCCCCATTCCCAACCGGGAGACCCAGTACTTC.

The chain employs TRBV20-1 and TRBJ2-1; maybe TRBD2 (7 bases). The CDR3 loop spans 10 amino acids. Germline values: CDR1 DFQATT, CDR2 SNEGSKA (reference sequence). Trimming pared 6 bases from V and 12 bases from J, leaving 12 bases between. The CDR3 loop is CSAGGGWQFF. The CDR3 DNA follows: TGCAGTGCAGGGGGGGGATGGCAGTTCTTC.

In its sample, this clone was seen once. The DNA for the CDR3 is TGTGCCAGTATCATGGGGGGGACGAACACTGAAGCTTTCTTT. Translation gives CASIMGGTNTEAFF. The chain couples TRBV19 to TRBJ1-1; the D gene is possibly TRBD1 (5 bases). The CDR3 is 14 amino acids. The germline CDR1 and CDR2 sequences are LNHDA and SQIVND (reference sequence). V was pared by 7 bases and J by 1 base, with 13 bases between.

This chain connects TRBV27 to TRBJ1-2, with a tentative D call TRBD1 (6 bases). Germline assignment: CDR1 MNHEY and CDR2 SMNVEV (reference sequence). The CDR3 loop spans 16 amino acids. V gave up 3 bases and J gave up 6 bases, with 20 bases separating them. The CDR3 DNA follows: TGTGCCAGCAGTTTGAATATAAACAGGGATGAACATGGCTACACCTTC. This translates into CASSLNINRDEHGYTF.

This clone was observed once. The chain is built from TRBV4-3 and TRBJ2-5, with 9 bases aligning to TRBD2. The CDR3 totals 15 residues. J gave up 7 bases and V 4 bases, and 10 bases lay outside the gene matches. Per germline, CDR1 LGHNA and CDR2 YSLEER. This CDR3 reads CASSLSSGAGGTQYF. CDR3 DNA sequence: TGCGCCAGCAGCCTCTCTAGCGGGGCCGGGGGGACCCAGTACTTC.

The chain has TRBV3-1 (or the pseudogene TRBV3-2) and TRBJ2-5; tentative D call: TRBD2 (6 bases). Germline V gene sequence: CDR1 LGHDT, CDR2 YNNKEL (reference sequence). CDR3 size: 13 residues. V lost 4 bases and J 2 bases, leaving 8 bases between the germline ends. The CDR3 coding sequence is TGTGCCAGCAGCCTAGCGGAACAAGAGACCCAGTACTTC. It yields the protein CASSLAEQETQYF.

The rearrangement uses TRBV10-2 and TRBJ2-2; D remains ambiguous. V gave up 2 bases and J gave up 4 bases, with 8 bases separating them. CDR1 WSHSY and CDR2 SAAADI come from the germline V gene. The CDR3 sequence is 14 residues long. CDR3 protein: CASSEVRVTGELFF. The DNA for the CDR3 is TGCGCCAGCAGTGAGGTCCGGGTCACCGGGGAGCTGTTTTTT.

This clone has a single count. The chain employs TRBV5-1 and TRBJ1-2, with a weak D call TRBD1 (5 bases). CDR1 SGHRS and CDR2 YFSETQ come from the germline V gene. The germline V and J ends were trimmed by 4 bases and 4 bases, with 11 bases remaining between them. The CDR3 is made up of 13 amino acids. Here the CDR3 DNA reads TGCGCCAGCAGCCTCACAGGCTCCTATGGCTACACCTTC. Encoded protein: CASSLTGSYGYTF.

This clone was found a few times. V and J are TRBV5-1 and TRBJ2-1; the match to TRBD2 covers 11 bases. The CDR3 has 14 amino acids. CDR1 is SGHRS and CDR2 is YFSETQ in the germline V gene. Trimming cost V 1 base and J 9 bases; bases outside gene matches: 3. For the CDR3, the DNA is TGCGCCAGCAGCTTGTACACTAGCGGGAGTGAGCAGTTCTTC. The encoded protein is CASSLYTSGSEQFF.

The chain combines TRBV27 with TRBJ2-1; the D is unclear. V was shortened by 0 bases and J by 6 bases, with 6 bases between the two germline ends. Germline V lookup: CDR1 MNHEY, CDR2 SMNVEV (reference sequence). The CDR3 loop spans 13 amino acids. Written as DNA, the CDR3 is TGTGCCAGCAGTTTATCCCCACTCAATGAGCAGTTCTTC. Translating it yields CASSLSPLNEQFF.